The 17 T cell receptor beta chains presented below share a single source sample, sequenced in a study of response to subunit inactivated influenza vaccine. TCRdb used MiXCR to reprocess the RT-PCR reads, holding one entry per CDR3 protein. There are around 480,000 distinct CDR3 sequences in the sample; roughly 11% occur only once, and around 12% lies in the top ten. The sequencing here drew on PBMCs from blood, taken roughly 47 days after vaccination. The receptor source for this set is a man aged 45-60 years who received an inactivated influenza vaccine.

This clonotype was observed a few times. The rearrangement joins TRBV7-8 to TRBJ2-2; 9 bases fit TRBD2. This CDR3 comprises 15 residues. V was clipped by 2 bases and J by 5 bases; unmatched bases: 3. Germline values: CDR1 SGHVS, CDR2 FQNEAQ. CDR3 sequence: CASSLIAGATGELFF. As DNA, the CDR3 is TGTGCCAGCAGCTTAATAGCGGGGGCTACCGGGGAGCTGTTTTTT.

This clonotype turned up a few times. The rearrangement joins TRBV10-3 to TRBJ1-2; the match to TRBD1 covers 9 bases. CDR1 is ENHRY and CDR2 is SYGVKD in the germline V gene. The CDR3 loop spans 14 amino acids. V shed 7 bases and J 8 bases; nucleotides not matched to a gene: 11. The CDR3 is CAITQNRGRGGYTF. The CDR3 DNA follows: TGTGCCATCACTCAGAACAGGGGGCGCGGGGGCTACACCTTC.

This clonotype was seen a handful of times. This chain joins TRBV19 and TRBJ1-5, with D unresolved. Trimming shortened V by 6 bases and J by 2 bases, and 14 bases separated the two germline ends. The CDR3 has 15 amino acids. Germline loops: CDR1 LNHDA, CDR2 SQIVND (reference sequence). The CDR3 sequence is CASSPRSPGNQPQHF. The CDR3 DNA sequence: TGTGCCAGTAGCCCTCGCAGCCCCGGCAATCAGCCCCAGCATTTT.

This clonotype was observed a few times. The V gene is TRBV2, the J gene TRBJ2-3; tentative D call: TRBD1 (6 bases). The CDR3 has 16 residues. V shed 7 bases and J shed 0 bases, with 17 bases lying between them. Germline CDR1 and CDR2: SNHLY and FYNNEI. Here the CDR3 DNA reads TGTGCCAGCAACCGAATTGGACAGCCTAGCACAGATACGCAGTATTTT. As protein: CASNRIGQPSTDTQYF.

The CDR3 loop reads CASSLDYQVYGYTF. DNA for the CDR3: TGTGCCAGCAGCTTAGATTACCAGGTCTATGGCTACACCTTC. The rearrangement joins TRBV11-2 to TRBJ1-2; no definite D call. The CDR3 contains 14 residues. Germline-derived CDR1 and CDR2 are SGHAT and FQNNGV. V was pared by 0 bases and J by 4 bases, with 9 bases between.

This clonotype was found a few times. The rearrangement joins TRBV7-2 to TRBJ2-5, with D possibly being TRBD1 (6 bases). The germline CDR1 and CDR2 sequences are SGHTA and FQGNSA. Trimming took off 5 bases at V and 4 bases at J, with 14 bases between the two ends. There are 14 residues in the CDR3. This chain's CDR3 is CASSQDSKRETQYF. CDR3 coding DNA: TGTGCCAGCAGCCAGGACAGTAAAAGAGAGACCCAGTACTTC.

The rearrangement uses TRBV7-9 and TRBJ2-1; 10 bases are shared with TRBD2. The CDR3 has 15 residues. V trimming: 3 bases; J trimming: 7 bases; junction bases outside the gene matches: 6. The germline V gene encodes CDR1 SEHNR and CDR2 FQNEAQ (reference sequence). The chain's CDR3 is CASSFRSGRENEQFF. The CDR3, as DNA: TGTGCCAGCAGCTTTCGGAGCGGGAGGGAGAATGAGCAGTTCTTC.

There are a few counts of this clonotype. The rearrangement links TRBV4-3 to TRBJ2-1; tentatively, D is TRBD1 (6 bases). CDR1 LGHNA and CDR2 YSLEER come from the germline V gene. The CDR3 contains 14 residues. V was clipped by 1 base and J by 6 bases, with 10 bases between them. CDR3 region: CASSQGPGVNEQFF. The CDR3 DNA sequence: TGCGCCAGCAGCCAAGGCCCAGGGGTCAATGAGCAGTTCTTC.

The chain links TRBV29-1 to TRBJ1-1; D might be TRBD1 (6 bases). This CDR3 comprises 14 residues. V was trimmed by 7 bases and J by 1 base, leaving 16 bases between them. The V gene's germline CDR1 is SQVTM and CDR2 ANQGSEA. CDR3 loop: CSAGRRGPNTEAFF. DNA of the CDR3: TGCAGCGCCGGGAGGCGGGGGCCGAACACTGAAGCTTTCTTT.

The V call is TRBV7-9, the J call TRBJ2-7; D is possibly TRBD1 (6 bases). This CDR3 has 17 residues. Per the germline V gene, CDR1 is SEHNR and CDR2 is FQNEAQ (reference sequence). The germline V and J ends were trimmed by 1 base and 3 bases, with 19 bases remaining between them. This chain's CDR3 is CASSLGQVAGRFYEQYF. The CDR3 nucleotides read TGTGCCAGCAGCTTAGGACAGGTCGCGGGCCGTTTCTACGAGCAGTACTTC.

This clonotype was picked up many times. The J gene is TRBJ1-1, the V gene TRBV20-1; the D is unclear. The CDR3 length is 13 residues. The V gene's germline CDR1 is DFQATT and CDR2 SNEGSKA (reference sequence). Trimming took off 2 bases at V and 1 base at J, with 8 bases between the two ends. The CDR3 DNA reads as TGCAGTGCTAGAAACCCCGGGAACACTGAAGCTTTCTTT. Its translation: CSARNPGNTEAFF.

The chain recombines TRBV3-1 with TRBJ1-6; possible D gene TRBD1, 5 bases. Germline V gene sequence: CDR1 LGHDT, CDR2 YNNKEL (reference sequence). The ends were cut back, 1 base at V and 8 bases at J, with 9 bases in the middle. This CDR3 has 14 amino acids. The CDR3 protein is CASSQGGFYSPLHF. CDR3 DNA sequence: TGTGCCAGCAGCCAAGGGGGGTTTTATTCACCCCTCCACTTT.

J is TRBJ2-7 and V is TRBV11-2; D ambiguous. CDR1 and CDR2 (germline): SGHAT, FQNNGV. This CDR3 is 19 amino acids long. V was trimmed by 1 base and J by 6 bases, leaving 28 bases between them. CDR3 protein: CASSLVLRVPKATPPEQYF. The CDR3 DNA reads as TGTGCCAGCAGCTTAGTCCTCCGGGTTCCCAAAGCCACTCCGCCCGAGCAGTACTTC.

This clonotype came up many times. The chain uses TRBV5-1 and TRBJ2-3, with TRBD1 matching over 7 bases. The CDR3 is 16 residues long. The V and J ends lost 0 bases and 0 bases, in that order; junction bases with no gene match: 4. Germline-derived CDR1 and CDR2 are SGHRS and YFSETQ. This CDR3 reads CASSLGTGPSTDTQYF. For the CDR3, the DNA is TGCGCCAGCAGCTTGGGGACAGGACCTAGCACAGATACGCAGTATTTT.

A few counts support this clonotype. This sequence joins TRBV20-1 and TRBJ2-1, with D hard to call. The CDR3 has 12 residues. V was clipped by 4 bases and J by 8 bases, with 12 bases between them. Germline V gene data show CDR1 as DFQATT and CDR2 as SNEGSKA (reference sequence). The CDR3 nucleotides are TGCAGTGCTAAGGACCCTCGGGATGAGCAGTTCTTC. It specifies CSAKDPRDEQFF.

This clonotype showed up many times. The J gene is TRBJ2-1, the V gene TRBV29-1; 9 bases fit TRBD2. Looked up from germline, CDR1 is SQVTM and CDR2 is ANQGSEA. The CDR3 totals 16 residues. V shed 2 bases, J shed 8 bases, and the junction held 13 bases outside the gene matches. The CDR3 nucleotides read TGCAGCGTTGAAAGTTTGCGGGAGGGCCGTCTAGATGAGCAGTTCTTC. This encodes CSVESLREGRLDEQFF.

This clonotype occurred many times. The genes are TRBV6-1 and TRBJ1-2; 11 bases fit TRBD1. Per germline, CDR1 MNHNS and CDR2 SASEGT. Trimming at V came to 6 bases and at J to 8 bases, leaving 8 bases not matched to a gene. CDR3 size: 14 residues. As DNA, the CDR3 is TGTGCCAGCAGCCGGGACAGGGGGGCGGAAGGCTACACCTTC. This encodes CASSRDRGAEGYTF.